This TCR beta chain originates from a study of T cell responses to AZD1222 COVID-19 vaccine (dated by TCRdb to the early 2020s). In terms of the full investigation: AZD1222 recipients whose second dose came at about 4 weeks and those whose second dose came at about 12 weeks were combined into one group, since spike-specific TCR depth and breadth did not differ between the two schedules. A total of about 250 trial participants underwent TCR sequencing, of whom some 200 had received two doses of AZD1222 and about 25 had received two doses of the MenACWY control vaccine. Trial participants were enrolled into age subgroups of 18-55, 56-69 and 70-plus years, which contained around 150, 28 and 57 TCR-sequenced participants, respectively.

This clone was found once. Its antigen is not yet known. No base-level quality is on record; no much larger clone is a single base apart. Here is what the overall study found, with its caveats: Conclusions about previously exposed vaccinees were limited because only 6 or 7 AZD1222 recipients were SARS-CoV-2 seropositive at baseline. Because no day 14 peak-response samples were available, repertoires were characterized only after the peak T cell response. CD4 TCRs associated with the vaccine covered the entire spike protein, and the dominant responses were in regions 160-218 and 743-854. Most participants were white British and females outnumbered males, and the authors suggested that clonal diversity may have been underestimated. Spike-specific TCR breadth and depth rose significantly after two AZD1222 doses compared with day 0 and with MenACWY recipients. Reportedly, close to half of the unique spike-specific TCRs recognized epitopes lying outside the regions that are mutated in the B.1.351 and B.1.1.7 variants. In the small 56-69-year group, the increase in depth fell short of significance, most likely because of low power.

The CDR3 regions of human TCRbeta chains were subjected to immunosequencing. The published analysis was carried out like this. Repertoire TCRs were matched against a reference library of SARS-CoV-2-specific TCRs generated with the MIRA antigen-specificity platform. Breadth was defined as the fraction of unique TCRs that were SARS-CoV-2-associated. Depth was defined as the fraction of total T cells that were SARS-CoV-2-associated. Using the MIRA data, each spike-specific TCR was assigned both to the spike region to which the TCR was reactive and to a CD4 or CD8 class. Log10-transformed breadth and depth values were compared by one-way ANOVA with Sidak's multiple comparisons tests. Held by TCRdb, this immuneACCESS table contains in-frame sequences only and omits some clones. Under half of the omission traces to an unresolved V gene where checked; the cause of the rest is unknown. The DNA was the basis for D and trimming; V, J and clone size are from that table. The sample has 100,000 to 120,000 clones on record, 85% to 95% of them singletons. The ten largest clones add up to over 6% of the sample.

The time point label for this specimen denotes: baseline before first vaccination. Vaccinee samples were obtained from the UK trials COV001 and COV002, which included a single-blind randomized controlled phase 2/3 trial of AZD1222 (ChAdOx1 nCoV-19) in healthy adults. For TCRbeta chain sequencing, PBMC samples from trial participants were taken at day 0 and at day 28 after the second dose. The junction shows trimming of 3 bases on V and 3 bases on J, plus 12 bases between the germline ends. CDR1 and CDR2, per the germline V gene, are SGHRS and YFSETQ. Including the terminal cysteine and phenylalanine, the CDR3 comprises 15 residues. Of all the DNA, just the CDR3 is kept, 45 bases in frame from base 1.

The sequence links TRBV5-1 to TRBJ1-4; tentative D gene TRBD1, with 5 bases matching. The TCR sequence derives from an adult in good health. Sample: peripheral blood, taken on day 0 of AZD1222 vaccination. The DNA sequence reads TGCGCCAGCAGCTGGGGGACGGCGGCTAATGAAAAACTGTTTTTT. The encoded protein is CASSWGTAANEKLFF. Where the CDR3 stops, the reference TRBV5-1 and TRBJ1-4 genes take over; the full variable domain is KAGVTQTPRYLIKTRGQQVTLSCSPISGHRSVSWYQQTPGQGLQFLFEYFSETQRNKGNFPGRFSGRQFSNSRSEMNVSTLELGDSALYLCASSWGTAANEKLFFGSGTQLSVL.